A selection of T cell receptor beta chains follows, all from one sample in a study of CD8 T cells in ankylosing spondylitis. Each CDR3 protein is one row after TCRdb ran MiXCR on the 5' RACE reads. The top ten clones hold around 6.8% of a sample with hundreds of thousands of distinct CDR3 sequences, less than 10% of them seen once. Input material: blood, either unsorted or a sorted T cell fraction (not recorded which). The receptors were gathered from a male donor with ankylosing spondylitis or in good health (not recorded which). CDR3s include the opening cysteine and the closing phenylalanine or tryptophan. A D gene is named only where the DNA matches it firmly. A row's size may be missing; if present it is once, few, many or a size class.

cdr3_nt cdr3_aa j_call v_call clone_size d_call
TGTGCCAGCAGCTTATTAGAAAGCTCCCTGGGCACTGAAGCTTTCTTT CASSLLESSLGTEAFF TRBJ1-1 TRBV7-2 many .
TGCAGTGCTCCTCCGGGAGCGAATGAAAAACTGTTTTTT CSAPPGANEKLFF TRBJ1-4 TRBV20-1 . .
TGTGCCAGCAGTGGGGCGGACCGGGATAAAGCTTTCTTT CASSGADRDKAFF TRBJ1-1 TRBV9 many .
TGCAGCGTTGACACACGGGCTGAAGCTTTCTTT CSVDTRAEAFF TRBJ1-1 TRBV29-1 many .
TGCAGTGCTAGAGGTACTAGCGGGGCCTACAATGAGCAGTTCTTC CSARGTSGAYNEQFF TRBJ2-1 TRBV20-1 many TRBD2
TGCAGTGGCTGGGATAACGGAGAGACCCAGTACTTC CSGWDNGETQYF TRBJ2-5 TRBV20-1 many .
TGTGCCTGGAGCGAGAGACAGGGGGCTATAGGCTACACCTTC CAWSERQGAIGYTF TRBJ1-2 TRBV30 . TRBD1
TGTGCCAGCAGCTTGTGGCAGGGGGATAAGAATGAGCAGTTCTTC CASSLWQGDKNEQFF TRBJ2-1 TRBV11-2 many TRBD1
TGCAGTGCTAGAGATTTGGGGACGAGAACCTTGGACACTGAAGCTTTCTTT CSARDLGTRTLDTEAFF TRBJ1-1 TRBV20-1 many .
TGTGCCAGCAGCTTAAGGGGACAAACCTACAATGAGCAGTTCTTC CASSLRGQTYNEQFF TRBJ2-1 TRBV7-2 many .
TGTGCCAGCAGTGGGGGTGAGGTTCAGCCCCAGCATTTT CASSGGEVQPQHF TRBJ1-5 TRBV6-1 many .
TGTGCTAGTGGTTTGGCAGGGGGTAGCAATCAGCCCCAGCATTTT CASGLAGGSNQPQHF TRBJ1-5 TRBV12-5 . TRBD1
TGTGCCAGCAGGGGGGGGACAGGGGGCAATGAGCAGTTCTTC CASRGGTGGNEQFF TRBJ2-1 TRBV6-1 many TRBD1
TGTGCCACCAGTGATTCCGTTGGTCTGCCCCAGCATTTT CATSDSVGLPQHF TRBJ1-5 TRBV24-1 many .
TGTGCCAGCAGGACCCCCCAGGGGAACTATGGCTACACCTTC CASRTPQGNYGYTF TRBJ1-2 TRBV6-1 many .
TGTGCCAGCAGCCAATATAGCAATCAGCCCCAGCATTTT CASSQYSNQPQHF TRBJ1-5 TRBV3-1 many .
TGTGCCAGCAGCCAAGCATCGGGGGGCTCCACAGATACGCAGTATTTT CASSQASGGSTDTQYF TRBJ2-3 TRBV4-2 few .
TGTGCCAGCAGGGGGCCACAAGAGACCCAGTACTTC CASRGPQETQYF TRBJ2-5 TRBV12-3/TRBV12-4 many .
TGTGCCAGTAGCAGCGGGGATTTCGGAAACACCATATATTTT CASSSGDFGNTIYF TRBJ1-3 TRBV19 many .
TGTGCCAGCAGTCCTCAGGGGGCGGGTTGGTATGGCTACACCTTC CASSPQGAGWYGYTF TRBJ1-2 TRBV28 many TRBD1
TGTGCCTGGACTTCTAGCTCCTACAATGAGCAGTTCTTC CAWTSSSYNEQFF TRBJ2-1 TRBV30 many .
TGTGCCTGGAGCCGAAGGGGAATTAGGGCGAACACTGAAGCTTTCTTT CAWSRRGIRANTEAFF TRBJ1-1 TRBV30 many .
TGCAGTGCTAGAGCTGGGCAGAATGAGCAGTTCTTC CSARAGQNEQFF TRBJ2-1 TRBV20-1 . .
TGCAGCGTTGAAGAACAGGGGGGCACTGAAGCTTTCTTT CSVEEQGGTEAFF TRBJ1-1 TRBV29-1 many TRBD1
TGTGCCAGTAGTATAAGGAACACCTTGAACACTGAAGCTTTCTTT CASSIRNTLNTEAFF TRBJ1-1 TRBV19 . .
TGTGCCAGCAGCGGTCAAGGGGGGAGGAGCTCCTACAATGAGCAGTTCTTC CASSGQGGRSSYNEQFF TRBJ2-1 TRBV9 many .
TGTGCCAGCAGTTACTCGGCTAGCGGGAGCTATGAGCAGTTCTTC CASSYSASGSYEQFF TRBJ2-1 TRBV6-5 many TRBD2
TGCAGTGCTAGGATGGGGGGGAGACCAGATACGCAGTATTTT CSARMGGRPDTQYF TRBJ2-3 TRBV20-1 many TRBD2
TGCGCCAGCAGTTTCGGGACTAGCGGGGTAACAGCCAAAAACATTCAGTACTTC CASSFGTSGVTAKNIQYF TRBJ2-4 TRBV5-1 many TRBD2
TGCGGGATCGAACTAGCGGGAGAGTGGAAGACCCAGTACTTC CGIELAGEWKTQYF TRBJ2-5 TRBV20-1 many TRBD2
TGTGCCAGCAGCGGTTCGTTAGCGGAGCCCCACTACAATGAGCAGTTCTTC CASSGSLAEPHYNEQFF TRBJ2-1 TRBV7-9 . .
TGTGCCAGCAGCCAAGAAATCGGAGGGGTCGGGGCCAACGTCCTGACTTTC CASSQEIGGVGANVLTF TRBJ2-6 TRBV4-2 . .
TGTGCCATCAGTGAGCCGACAGTAGGGGAGACCCAGTACTTC CAISEPTVGETQYF TRBJ2-5 TRBV10-3 few .
TGTGCCAGCAGCTTAGTCACAGGGGGCCGGTACGAGCAGTACTTC CASSLVTGGRYEQYF TRBJ2-7 TRBV7-2 few TRBD1
TGTGCCAGCATGCGGGGGCTGAAGGGTGAAGCTTTCTTT CASMRGLKGEAFF TRBJ1-1 TRBV6-1 . .
TGTGCCAGCAGTTGGGACAGGGTGACCCAGTACTTC CASSWDRVTQYF TRBJ2-5 TRBV27 many TRBD1
TGTGCCTGGAGTGGGGGACTAGCGGGGAATGAGCAGTTCTTC CAWSGGLAGNEQFF TRBJ2-1 TRBV30 few TRBD2
TGTGCCAGCAGCCAAGTAAGGACAGGGACCTACGAGCAGTACTTC CASSQVRTGTYEQYF TRBJ2-7 TRBV3-1 many TRBD1
TGCGCCAGCAGTGAAGCTCTACAGGGGGCCAGGGATACGCAGTATTTT CASSEALQGARDTQYF TRBJ2-3 TRBV5-1 many TRBD1
TGCAGTGCTAGTCTCGCGCCTTTAAACAATGAGCAGTTCTTC CSASLAPLNNEQFF TRBJ2-1 TRBV20-1 many .
TGTGCCAGCAGCGGCCCGAGAGCCGCCAAAAACATTCAGTACTTC CASSGPRAAKNIQYF TRBJ2-4 TRBV5-6 many .
TGTGCCAGCAGCCAAGCCTTCGGACAGGGAAATCAGCCCCAGCATTTT CASSQAFGQGNQPQHF TRBJ1-5 TRBV3-1 many TRBD1
TGTGCCAGCAGTTTCCCCCGTGGGGGAGGGTCCTACGAGCAGTACTTC CASSFPRGGGSYEQYF TRBJ2-7 TRBV28 . TRBD2
TGCAGCGTTGAAGTTTCTCCCTCCTACAATGAGCAGTTCTTC CSVEVSPSYNEQFF TRBJ2-1 TRBV29-1 many .
TGTGCCAGCAGTTACGGGCTAGCGGGGACTCCATCCTACAATGAGCAGTTCTTC CASSYGLAGTPSYNEQFF TRBJ2-1 TRBV6-5 . TRBD2
TGCGCCAGCAGCCCGCAGGACAGGGGCACTGAAGCTTTCTTT CASSPQDRGTEAFF TRBJ1-1 TRBV5-1 many TRBD1
TGTGCCAGCAGTTCCAGGGATGTAGATACGCAGTATTTT CASSSRDVDTQYF TRBJ2-3 TRBV12-3/TRBV12-4 many .
TGTGCCAGCACCCAAGGGCAGATCGATTCGTCTGGATTT CASTQGQIDSSGF TRBJ1-6 TRBV6-5 . .
TGCAGTGCTAGAGATCCGGGGGTCCTTAGTTCACCCCTCCACTTT CSARDPGVLSSPLHF TRBJ1-6 TRBV20-1 many .
TGTGCCAGTAGTATAGGGCACAGCAATCAGCCCCAGCATTTT CASSIGHSNQPQHF TRBJ1-5 TRBV19 . .
TGTGCCATCAGTGAGTCGCCAGAAGCCTACGAGCAGTACTTC CAISESPEAYEQYF TRBJ2-7 TRBV10-3 . .
TGCAGCGCTATCAACCGGGACAGGGGATACACTGAAGCTTTCTTT CSAINRDRGYTEAFF TRBJ1-1 TRBV29-1 many TRBD1
TGTGCTAGCAGCTTACCGGGACAGGGAACTCTACAAGAGACCCAGTACTTC CASSLPGQGTLQETQYF TRBJ2-5 TRBV7-7 many TRBD1